Listed here are 5 T cell receptor beta chains from one sample, sequenced in a study of blood T cells in healthy people across ages. A sample-barcoded 5' primer and a J-beta primer mix were used in a second PCR of about 7 to 11 cycles. Each CDR3 protein gets one entry after TCRdb re-called the 5' RACE reads with MiXCR. The sample has around 1,500,000 distinct CDR3 sequences; roughly 30% are singletons. The specimen was blood. The receptors originated from a woman in her twenties or thirties in good health.

The chain employs TRBV5-1 and TRBJ2-7; a possible D gene is TRBD2 (5 bases). The V end lost 3 bases, the J end lost 5 bases, and 12 bases lay between the germline ends. Germline assignment: CDR1 SGHRS and CDR2 YFSETQ. The CDR3 covers 13 residues. The CDR3 nucleotides read TGCGCCAGCAGCTCAATCGGGGTCAACGAGCAGTACTTC. Protein sequence: CASSSIGVNEQYF.

This clonotype was observed a few times. This rearrangement joins TRBV7-9 to TRBJ1-5; no reliable D call. The germline CDR1 and CDR2 sequences are SEHNR and FQNEAQ (reference sequence). V shed 5 bases and J shed 7 bases, with 12 bases lying between them. This CDR3 contains 13 residues. CDR3 residues: CASSPDKVQPQHF. In DNA form, the CDR3 reads TGTGCCAGCAGCCCTGACAAGGTCCAGCCCCAGCATTTT.

This clonotype showed up just a few times. The chain uses TRBV28 and TRBJ2-1; 13 nucleotides agree with TRBD2. The CDR3 is 16 residues long. Germline CDR1 is MDHEN and CDR2 is SYDVKM. The V and J ends lost 0 bases and 8 bases, in that order; junction bases with no gene match: 4. The CDR3 is CASSLWRTSGSHEQFF. The DNA for the CDR3 is TGTGCCAGCAGTTTATGGCGGACTAGCGGGAGTCATGAGCAGTTCTTC.

This clonotype was found many times. The rearrangement links TRBV7-9 to TRBJ2-5, with a weak D call TRBD2 (6 bases). Germline loops: CDR1 SEHNR, CDR2 FQNEAQ (reference sequence). Trimming took 5 bases from V and 5 from J, leaving 15 bases between them. The CDR3 extends over 14 amino acids. In DNA form, the CDR3 reads TGTGCCAGCAGCCCACCTTCGGGGGTGGAGACCCAGTACTTC. It is translated as CASSPPSGVETQYF.

This clonotype was counted only a few times. The chain recombines TRBV11-2 with TRBJ2-5; D possibly corresponds to TRBD2 (5 bases). V lost 1 base and J lost 9, with 15 bases in between. Germline V gene lookup returns CDR1 SGHAT and CDR2 FQNNGV. The CDR3 is made up of 14 amino acids. CDR3 DNA: TGTGCCAGCAGCTTAGTTCTAGCTGGTGCCCCCCAGTACTTC. Protein product: CASSLVLAGAPQYF.